This T cell receptor (beta chain) was found in a study of CD8 T cells in Susac syndrome. A quantity of about 0.5 to 1 ug RNA underwent reverse transcription using random hexamers. TCRdb called the immunoSEQ multiplex PCR reads again in MiXCR, with one record for every CDR3 protein. The repertoire includes fewer than 85,000 distinct CDR3 sequences, roughly 94% of them detected once, and 0.3% to 0.4% sits in the top ten. With V trimmed by 6 bases and J by 3 bases, 9 bases remained unmatched. Germline assignment: CDR1 MNHEY and CDR2 SMNVEV (reference sequence). The CDR3 covers 15 residues. The V and J genes are TRBV27 and TRBJ2-7; 9 bases align to TRBD1. The TCR sequence derives from a human donor with multiple sclerosis. Sequencing input: CD8+ T cells from PBMCs. The CDR3: CASSLGTGIVYEQYF. CDR3 DNA: TGTGCCAGCAGCCTTGGGACAGGGATAGTCTACGAGCAGTACTTC.